What follows are 32 T cell receptor beta chains derived from one specimen sequenced in a study of T cells in Graves' hyperthyroidism and ophthalmopathy. RNA transcripts gave rise to amplified TCR beta CDR3 regions. With the HTBI primer set, the TCR CDR3 went through a first round of RT-PCR. MiXCR was run by TCRdb on the multiplex PCR reads, yielding one entry per CDR3 protein. This sample has 600,000 to 900,000 distinct CDR3 sequences, with about 15% found just once. Sequencing input: blood. The receptors stem from a man aged 18-30 years with Graves' hyperthyroidism.

This clonotype came up many times. V usage is TRBV28 and J usage is TRBJ2-5, with TRBD2 matching 7 bases. From germline, CDR1 is MDHEN and CDR2 SYDVKM. The CDR3 totals 14 residues. The V segment lost 7 bases and the J segment 4 bases; nucleotides outside the gene matches: 9. The CDR3 DNA is TGTGCCAGCACCCGGGACTATATGGGAGAGACCCAGTACTTC. Protein product: CASTRDYMGETQYF.

This clonotype showed up many times. The chain couples TRBV28 to TRBJ2-7; D is uncertain. The V end was cut by 3 bases, the J end by 3 bases, with 9 bases between. Germline CDR1 MDHEN, CDR2 SYDVKM. The CDR3 loop spans 13 amino acids. CDR3 in DNA: TGTGCCAGCAGTTTGCAAAGGCACTACGAGCAGTACTTC. Its protein product is CASSLQRHYEQYF.

The table lists this clonotype with a few counts. This chain joins TRBV4-1 and TRBJ2-1; D is ambiguous. Looked up from germline, CDR1 is MGHRA and CDR2 is YSYEKL. The V end lost 1 base, the J end lost 8 bases, and 15 bases lay between the germline ends. This CDR3 has 15 amino acids. The CDR3 loop reads CASSQARTRSDEQFF. The DNA of the CDR3 is TGCGCCAGCAGCCAAGCTAGAACACGGAGCGATGAGCAGTTCTTC.

Only a few counts were recorded for this clonotype. V and J are TRBV3-1 and TRBJ1-3; D is uncertain. The CDR3 runs to 15 residues. In germline, CDR1 is LGHDT, CDR2 YNNKEL (reference sequence). Trimming left V 2 bases short and J 4 bases short, with 12 bases between. The CDR3 is CASSQRRRVGNTIYF. The CDR3 nucleotides are TGTGCCAGCAGCCAACGGCGAAGGGTCGGAAACACCATATATTTT.

This clonotype was observed a few times. The genes are TRBV29-1 and TRBJ1-1, with D possibly matching TRBD1 (6 bases). There are 13 residues in the CDR3. V lost 7 bases, J lost 1 base, and 13 bases lay in between. CDR1 and CDR2 from the germline V gene are SQVTM and ANQGSEA. This chain's CDR3 is CSARGGRNTEAFF. CDR3 nucleotide sequence: TGCAGCGCTCGAGGGGGGAGGAACACTGAAGCTTTCTTT. Using reference TRBV29-1 and TRBJ1-1 for the parts outside the CDR3, the full variable domain is SAVISQKPSRDICQRGTSLTIQCQVDSQVTMMFWYRQQPGQSLTLIATANQGSEATYESGFVIDKFPISRPNLTFSTLTVSNMSPEDSSIYLCSARGGRNTEAFFGQGTRLTVV.

This clonotype was found many times. V and J are TRBV6-5 and TRBJ2-7; 9 nucleotides line up with TRBD2. J lost 9 bases, V lost 2 bases, and 17 bases had no gene match. Germline V gene data show CDR1 as MNHEY and CDR2 as SVGAGI. CDR3 length equals 17 residues. CDR3 coding DNA: TGTGCCAGCAGTTACGAGGCTAGCGGGACGCTCCTACGAGGGCAGTACTTC. Encoded protein: CASSYEASGTLLRGQYF.

In its sample, this clonotype was seen many times. The chain couples TRBV7-9 to TRBJ1-1; D is possibly TRBD1 (5 bases). This CDR3 has 15 amino acids. The germline V and J ends were trimmed by 5 bases and 7 bases, with 20 bases remaining between them. Germline V gene sequence: CDR1 SEHNR, CDR2 FQNEAQ (reference sequence). Here the CDR3 reads CASSDTNRDGHEAFF. The DNA for the CDR3 is TGTGCCAGCAGCGATACAAATAGGGACGGCCATGAAGCTTTCTTT.

A note on this clonotype: A clone one base away is much larger, so this may be a read error. The genes are TRBV11-2 and TRBJ1-1; the D is unclear. CDR1 and CDR2 from the germline V gene are SGHAT and FQNNGV. CDR3 length: 16 amino acids. CDR3 in amino acids: CAGSLGDYRMNTEAFF. In DNA form, the CDR3 reads TGTGCCGGCAGCTTGGGCGATTATAGAATGAACACTGAAGCTTTCTTT. Full variable domain (missing parts from reference TRBV11-2 and TRBJ1-1): EAGVAQSPRYKIIEKRQSVAFWCNPISGHATLYWYQQILGQGPKLLIQFQNNGVVDDSQLPKDRFSAERLKGVDSTLKIQPAKLEDSAVYLCAGSLGDYRMNTEAFFGQGTRLTVV.

The sample holds a few counts of this clonotype. V and J are TRBV30 and TRBJ2-1; D is unclear. Germline CDR1 and CDR2: GTSNPN and SVGIG (reference sequence). There are 14 residues in the CDR3. The V gene lost 5 bases and the J gene lost 5 bases, with 16 bases spanning the gap. CDR3 sequence reads: CAWSRPPKNNEQFF. The DNA of the CDR3 is TGTGCCTGGTCCAGGCCCCCGAAAAACAATGAGCAGTTCTTC.

This clonotype was counted between two and nine times. This sequence joins TRBV5-4 and TRBJ1-6; D gene unclear. There are 14 residues in the CDR3. Germline V gene sequence: CDR1 SGHNT, CDR2 YYREEE (reference sequence). Trimming left V 0 bases short and J 9 bases short, with 10 bases between. The CDR3 is CASSLDGVASPLHF. The DNA for the CDR3 is TGTGCCAGCAGCTTGGACGGGGTCGCTTCACCCCTCCACTTT. Full variable domain (outside the CDR3, taken from reference TRBV5-4 and TRBJ1-6): ETGVTQSPTHLIKTRGQQVTLRCSSQSGHNTVSWYQQALGQGPQFIFQYYREEENGRGNFPPRFSGLQFPNYSSELNVNALELDDSALYLCASSLDGVASPLHFGNGTRLTVT.

This rearrangement joins TRBV20-1 to TRBJ2-5; 14 bases align to TRBD2. V lost 4 bases, J lost 2 bases, and 3 bases stayed unmatched. Germline loops: CDR1 DFQATT, CDR2 SNEGSKA (reference sequence). CDR3 size: 15 residues. The CDR3: CSAKGLAGGQETQYF. The DNA of the CDR3 is TGCAGTGCTAAAGGACTAGCGGGAGGACAAGAGACCCAGTACTTC.

The chain recombines TRBV12-3 or TRBV12-4 with TRBJ2-6; no clear D. V lost 1 base and J lost 5, with 9 bases in between. The CDR3 covers 15 residues. In nucleotides, the CDR3 is TGTGCCAGCAGTTTAGGTCTTTCTAGGGCCAACGTCCTGACTTTC. This gives the protein CASSLGLSRANVLTF.

V usage is TRBV29-1 and J usage is TRBJ2-3; the match to TRBD2 covers 13 bases. CDR3 length: 17 amino acids. The ends lost 4 bases at V and 2 bases at J; junction bases unmatched: 9. The germline gives CDR1 SQVTM, CDR2 ANQGSEA. The CDR3 bases are TGCAGCGTTGCTGGACTAGCGGGAGAGGGGGACACAGATACGCAGTATTTT. Its translation: CSVAGLAGEGDTDTQYF.

This clonotype has a handful of counts. The J gene is TRBJ1-4, the V gene TRBV14, with 8 bases aligning to TRBD1. V was clipped by 4 bases and J by 8 bases; unmatched bases: 9. There are 15 residues in the CDR3. Germline V lookup: CDR1 SGHDN, CDR2 FVKESK. The CDR3 is CASSRVGTGEEKLFF. The CDR3 bases are TGTGCCAGCAGCCGGGTCGGGACAGGAGAAGAAAAACTGTTTTTT.

The sample holds a few counts of this clonotype. V is TRBV18 and J is TRBJ2-1; 9 nucleotides agree with TRBD2. Trimming took 1 base from V and 9 from J; bases not matched to a gene: 7. The CDR3 spans 15 residues. Germline CDR1 is KGHSH and CDR2 is LQKENI. The DNA of the CDR3 is TGTGCCAGCTCACCACTGCCTAGCGGGAAATCTGAGCAGTTCTTC. Translated: CASSPLPSGKSEQFF.

The table lists this clonotype with many counts. The genes are TRBV28 and TRBJ2-1; maybe TRBD2 (5 bases). Per germline, CDR1 MDHEN and CDR2 SYDVKM. V was pared by 5 bases and J by 9 bases, with 11 bases between. The CDR3 contains 12 residues. CDR3 in DNA: TGTGCCAGCAGTCTAACTAGGGTTGAGCAGTTCTTC. Its translation is CASSLTRVEQFF.

Ten or more counts support this clonotype. V usage is TRBV7-3 and J usage is TRBJ2-2, with TRBD2 identical over 13 bases. Germline CDR1 SGHTA, CDR2 FQGTGA. The J segment lost 6 bases and the V segment lost 5 bases, leaving 6 bases of the junction unmatched. This CDR3 region has 16 residues. DNA for the CDR3: TGTGCCAGCAGCACCGGGACTAGCGGGATTTCCGGGGAGCTGTTTTTT. This encodes CASSTGTSGISGELFF.

The V call is TRBV6-2 or TRBV6-3, the J call TRBJ2-1; 10 bases are a match to TRBD2. In germline, CDR1 is MNHEY, CDR2 SVGEGT. V lost 7 bases and J lost 8; bases outside the gene matches: 8. This CDR3 is 14 amino acids long. CDR3 coding DNA: TGTGCCAGCATCATAGTGCTAGCGGGAGATGAGCAGTTCTTC. Amino acids: CASIIVLAGDEQFF.

This chain joins TRBV12-3 or TRBV12-4 and TRBJ2-1, with 10 bases aligning to TRBD1. This CDR3 is built from 14 residues. V lost 6 bases and J lost 8; bases outside the gene matches: 7. Here the CDR3 reads CASSGTGAFDEQFF. CDR3 in DNA: TGTGCCAGCAGCGGGACAGGGGCATTCGATGAGCAGTTCTTC.

The genes are TRBV27 and TRBJ1-5; unclear D gene. CDR3 length: 13 residues. V shed 5 bases and J shed 7 bases, with 12 bases lying between them. Looked up from germline, CDR1 is MNHEY and CDR2 is SMNVEV (reference sequence). The CDR3 nucleotides are TGTGCCAGCAGTGATCAGGTTGGGCAGCCCCAGCATTTT. It is translated as CASSDQVGQPQHF.

J is TRBJ2-2 and V is TRBV19, with D possibly TRBD2 on 5 matching bases. Trimming pared 7 bases from V and 4 bases from J, leaving 19 bases between. Germline assignment: CDR1 LNHDA and CDR2 SQIVND (reference sequence). The CDR3 consists of 16 residues. CDR3 loop: CASTPLTSGSTGELFF. The CDR3 coding sequence is TGTGCCAGTACCCCTTTAACGTCGGGGAGCACCGGGGAGCTGTTTTTT.

This clonotype has just a few counts. The rearrangement joins TRBV24-1 to TRBJ2-1; maybe TRBD2 (6 bases). Germline-derived CDR1 and CDR2 are KGHDR and SFDVKD. The CDR3 runs to 13 residues. V lost 5 bases to trimming and J lost 4 bases, with 8 bases between them. The CDR3 protein is CATSVRGYNEQFF. The DNA for the CDR3 is TGTGCCACCAGTGTCCGGGGGTACAATGAGCAGTTCTTC.

CDR3 coding DNA: TGTGCCAGCAGCCAAGATTTGGCTGGTGAGCAGTTCTTC. Translation: CASSQDLAGEQFF. The chain has TRBV3-1 and TRBJ2-1; D is uncertain. Per germline, CDR1 LGHDT and CDR2 YNNKEL (reference sequence). This CDR3 contains 13 residues. V was cut by 0 bases and J by 9 bases, with 9 bases left in between.

Ten or more counts support this clonotype. J is TRBJ2-1 and V is TRBV11-3, with D unclear. This CDR3 is built from 14 residues. V was cut by 1 base and J by 5 bases, with 9 bases left in between. Germline-derived CDR1 and CDR2 are SGHNT and YENEEA. The CDR3: CASSLALVDNEQFF. The CDR3 DNA reads as TGTGCCAGCAGCTTAGCTCTAGTAGACAATGAGCAGTTCTTC.

This clonotype was seen only once. The chain links TRBV9 to TRBJ2-5, with D possibly TRBD2 on 6 matching bases. The CDR3 has 14 amino acids. The germline CDR1 and CDR2 sequences are SGDLS and YYNGEE. The ends were cut back, 1 base at V and 1 base at J, with 8 bases in the middle. In DNA, the CDR3 is TGTGCCAGCAGCGTAAGGGACTTCCAAGAGACCCAGTACTTC. It is translated as CASSVRDFQETQYF.

This clonotype appeared a few times. V usage is TRBV24-1 and J usage is TRBJ2-7; D gene unclear. V lost 4 bases and J lost 2, with 14 bases in between. Germline-derived CDR1 and CDR2 are KGHDR and SFDVKD. The CDR3 totals 15 residues. The CDR3 DNA follows: TGTGCCACCAGTGACCCTGACAAGGACCCCTACGAGCAGTACTTC. It translates to CATSDPDKDPYEQYF.

This chain connects TRBV9 to TRBJ2-2; possibly TRBD1 for D (6 bases). V lost 2 bases and J 0 bases, leaving 8 bases between the germline ends. Germline V CDR1 and CDR2: SGDLS, YYNGEE. The CDR3 totals 15 residues. The CDR3 spells CASSVWTANTGELFF. The CDR3 bases are TGTGCCAGCAGCGTTTGGACAGCGAACACCGGGGAGCTGTTTTTT.

This clonotype was observed many times. The gene calls are TRBV18 and TRBJ1-5; 7 bases align to TRBD1. The CDR3 spans 15 residues. Germline CDR1 KGHSH, CDR2 LQKENI. After removal of 1 base from V and 4 bases from J, the junction contained 4 bases not matched to a gene. The CDR3 sequence: CASSPRGDRNQPQHF. The CDR3 region has the DNA TGTGCCAGCTCACCACGCGGGGACAGAAATCAGCCCCAGCATTTT.

In its sample, this clonotype was seen many times. The chain uses TRBV19 and TRBJ2-3, with 7 bases aligning to TRBD2. CDR1 and CDR2 from the germline V gene are LNHDA and SQIVND (reference sequence). The V gene end was trimmed by 7 bases and the J gene end by 5 bases; junction bases not matched to a gene: 9. The CDR3 is 14 amino acids. The CDR3 loop reads CASKEGGPGDTQYF. The CDR3 region has the DNA TGTGCCAGTAAAGAGGGAGGGCCCGGAGATACGCAGTATTTT. The full variable domain, rest sourced from reference TRBV19 and TRBJ2-3, is DGGITQSPKYLFRKEGQNVTLSCEQNLNHDAMYWYRQDPGQGLRLIYYSQIVNDFQKGDIAEGYSVSREKKESFPLTVTSAQKNPTAFYLCASKEGGPGDTQYFGPGTRLTVL.

This clonotype has at least ten counts. The chain employs TRBV27 and TRBJ1-2, with 9 bases lining up with TRBD1. In germline, CDR1 is MNHEY, CDR2 SMNVEV (reference sequence). The junction had 13 bases not matched to a gene; V was cut back by 8 bases and J by 6 bases. The CDR3 runs 15 residues. DNA of the CDR3: TGTGCCAGCGGAAAGACAGGGGGAATCCAGAATGGCTACACCTTC. Protein sequence: CASGKTGGIQNGYTF.

Many counts were recorded for this clonotype. J is TRBJ2-7 and V is TRBV2; the D gene is possibly TRBD1 (7 bases). Germline assignment: CDR1 SNHLY and CDR2 FYNNEI. Trimming took 6 bases from V and 4 from J, leaving 10 bases between them. CDR3 length: 12 residues. The CDR3 spells CASREGQYEQYF. CDR3 bases: TGTGCCAGCAGGGAGGGACAGTACGAGCAGTACTTC.

At least ten counts were recorded for this clonotype. CDR3 region: CASSIGTGGAYEQYF. In DNA, the CDR3 is TGTGCCAGTAGTATAGGGACAGGGGGCGCGTACGAGCAGTACTTC. V gene TRBV19 combines with J gene TRBJ2-7, with 11 positions matching TRBD1. V trimming: 1 base; J trimming: 4 bases; junction bases outside the gene matches: 3. The CDR3 contains 15 residues. Germline V lookup: CDR1 LNHDA, CDR2 SQIVND (reference sequence).